The 15 T cell receptor beta chains reported below all come from one sample, sequenced in a study of T cells in Graves' hyperthyroidism and ophthalmopathy. Researchers took RNA transcripts and amplified the TCR beta CDR3 regions from them. Researchers ran a first-round RT-PCR on the TCR CDR3 using the HTBI primer set. TCRdb independently ran MiXCR on the multiplex PCR reads; one entry per CDR3 protein. Altogether approximately 740,000 distinct CDR3 sequences are present, around 13% being singletons, with the ten largest covering 10%. Sequencing used blood. These receptors originate from a woman aged 18 to 35 with Graves' hyperthyroidism.

In its sample, this clonotype was seen many times. V is TRBV12-3 or TRBV12-4 and J is TRBJ2-3; D possibly corresponds to TRBD2 (6 bases). V shed 2 bases and J shed 6 bases, with 9 bases lying between them. The CDR3 loop spans 13 amino acids. Here the CDR3 reads CASSLRRDDTQYF. The DNA of the CDR3 is TGTGCCAGCAGTTTAAGGCGGGATGATACGCAGTATTTT.

Notes on this clonotype: This could be a read error, since a much larger clone is one nucleotide away. This CDR3 reads CSAAEWLANTGELFF. CDR3 nucleotide sequence: TGCAGTGCTGCGGAGTGGCTAGCCAACACCGGGGAGCTGTTTTTT. The rearrangement joins TRBV20-1 to TRBJ2-2, with a possible D match to TRBD2 (5 bases). This CDR3 region has 15 residues. The germline V gene encodes CDR1 DFQATT and CDR2 SNEGSKA (reference sequence). V lost 5 bases and J lost 2, with 15 bases in between.

This clonotype has at least ten counts. The CDR3 loop is CSAAPPVGGGGEQYF. CDR3 sequence (DNA): TGCAGTGCCGCACCCCCAGTCGGGGGGGGGGGAGAGCAGTACTTC. This sequence joins TRBV20-1 and TRBJ2-7; the match to TRBD2 covers 8 bases. Trimming took 6 bases from V and 7 from J; bases not matched to a gene: 17. From germline, CDR1 is DFQATT and CDR2 SNEGSKA (reference sequence). This CDR3 has 15 residues.

This clonotype has at least ten counts. The rearrangement uses TRBV27 and TRBJ1-2; 7 bases are a match to TRBD1. The V and J ends lost 5 bases and 5 bases, in that order; junction bases with no gene match: 20. Germline CDR1 MNHEY, CDR2 SMNVEV (reference sequence). The CDR3 covers 18 residues. The DNA for the CDR3 is TGTGCCAGCAGTCTTTCAAGACGACAGGGAGCCGTTATATATGGCTACACCTTC. Residues: CASSLSRRQGAVIYGYTF.

This chain joins TRBV28 and TRBJ2-1, with D tentatively TRBD2 (6 bases). Trimming stripped 6 bases from V and 5 bases from J, with 14 bases between. CDR1 and CDR2 from the germline V gene are MDHEN and SYDVKM. The CDR3 totals 14 residues. CDR3 bases: TGTGCCAGCAGAGGTCTAGCGAAAGACAATGAGCAGTTCTTC. Amino acid sequence: CASRGLAKDNEQFF. The variable domain in full, with the rest retrieved from reference TRBV28 and TRBJ2-1, is DVKVTQSSRYLVKRTGEKVFLECVQDMDHENMFWYRQDPGLGLRLIYFSYDVKMKEKGDIPEGYSVSREKKERFSLILESASTNQTSMYLCASRGLAKDNEQFFGPGTRLTVL.

This clonotype was seen repeatedly, ten times or more. The junction and the germline gene differ at one end; a read error may be behind it. This chain connects TRBV5-8 to TRBJ1-5, with 9 nucleotides matching TRBD1. The CDR3 is 15 residues long. Germline lookup yields CDR1 SGHTS and CDR2 YDEGEE. CDR3 DNA sequence: TGTGCCAGCGGCTTCGGGACAGGGTCCAATCAGCCCCAGCATTTT. The encoded protein is CASGFGTGSNQPQHF.

This clonotype was seen a handful of times. This may stem from a read error, because a much larger clone lies one nucleotide away. J is TRBJ2-3 and V is TRBV13; no firm D call. The germline V gene encodes CDR1 PRHDT and CDR2 FYEKMQ (reference sequence). Trimming cost V 5 bases and J 4 bases, with 13 bases left between them. The CDR3 is 14 amino acids. The CDR3 here is CASSPVGRADTQYF. The CDR3, as DNA: TGTGCCAGCAGCCCCGTCGGCCGCGCAGATACGCAGTATTTT.

The V call is TRBV7-3, the J call TRBJ1-6; TRBD1 agrees at 9 bases. The V gene's germline CDR1 is SGHTA and CDR2 FQGTGA. This CDR3 region has 14 residues. Trimming at V came to 5 bases and at J to 8 bases, leaving 4 bases not matched to a gene. The CDR3 reads CASSATGGDSPLHF. In DNA form, the CDR3 reads TGTGCCAGCAGCGCGACAGGGGGAGATTCACCCCTCCACTTT.

This clonotype appeared many times. The V and J genes are TRBV2 and TRBJ2-3; no firm D call. The CDR3 is made up of 14 amino acids. Trimming cost V 3 bases and J 6 bases, with 13 bases left between them. Germline V CDR1 and CDR2: SNHLY, FYNNEI. CDR3 sequence (DNA): TGTGCCAGCAGTGAGGGCAACGAAGGGGATACGCAGTATTTT. Translation gives CASSEGNEGDTQYF.

Only a few counts were recorded for this clonotype. The V call is TRBV5-6, the J call TRBJ1-3; no firm D call. The CDR3 has 15 residues. Germline assignment: CDR1 SGHDT and CDR2 YYEEEE. Trimming pared 0 bases from V and 2 bases from J, leaving 9 bases between. The CDR3 sequence: CASSLVRATGNTIYF. The CDR3 DNA sequence: TGTGCCAGCAGCTTGGTTCGGGCCACTGGAAACACCATATATTTT.

The chain carries TRBV7-9 and TRBJ1-4, with D unresolved. The V gene lost 5 bases and the J gene lost 0 bases, with 10 bases spanning the gap. CDR3 size: 15 residues. Germline loops: CDR1 SEHNR, CDR2 FQNEAQ (reference sequence). CDR3 region: CASSPGVATNEKLFF. CDR3 in DNA: TGTGCCAGCAGCCCCGGGGTGGCAACTAATGAAAAACTGTTTTTT.

The V call is TRBV29-1, the J call TRBJ1-1; D gene ambiguous. This CDR3 contains 12 residues. The germline CDR1 and CDR2 sequences are SQVTM and ANQGSEA. V lost 4 bases and J lost 1, with 7 bases in between. The CDR3 DNA reads TGCAGCGTTGCCTACTCGAACACTGAAGCTTTCTTT. Protein product: CSVAYSNTEAFF.

This clonotype was seen more than once but under ten times. The chain has TRBV7-3 and TRBJ2-3; 7 bases map to TRBD2. The CDR3 loop spans 13 amino acids. Germline V CDR1 and CDR2: SGHTA, FQGTGA. V lost 5 bases and J lost 11; bases outside the gene matches: 10. This CDR3 reads CASSLSGGGGQYF. In nucleotides, the CDR3 is TGTGCCAGCAGCCTTAGCGGCGGGGGAGGGCAGTATTTT.

The V call is TRBV6-2 or TRBV6-3, the J call TRBJ2-7; D perhaps matches TRBD2 (5 bases). Trimming shortened V by 8 bases and J by 6 bases, and 11 bases separated the two germline ends. Germline-derived CDR1 and CDR2 are MNHEY and SVGEGT. The CDR3 sequence is 11 residues long. The CDR3 reads CASSKRFEQYF. The CDR3 DNA follows: TGTGCCAGCTCTAAGCGGTTCGAGCAGTACTTC.

The chain links TRBV28 to TRBJ2-1; 7 bases agree with TRBD2. V lost 2 bases, J lost 10 bases, and 8 bases stayed unmatched. The length of the CDR3 is 14 residues. Per the germline V gene, CDR1 is MDHEN and CDR2 is SYDVKM. This CDR3 is CASSLGGRPYEQFF. CDR3 in DNA: TGTGCCAGCAGTTTAGGCGGGAGACCGTACGAGCAGTTCTTC.